This T cell receptor (beta chain) derives from a study of blood T cell repertoires in COVID-19. Study context: Donors in the United States, Italy and Spain gave samples during acute or convalescent COVID-19.

Produced via immunoSEQ multiplex PCR; TCRdb's table is partial and in-frame only. The data hold 190,000 or so clones, with 85% observed a single time. Followed longitudinally, the Seattle patients had been enrolled during active infection. Trimming stripped 6 bases from V and 3 bases from J, with 12 bases between. Germline loops: CDR1 MNHEY, CDR2 SMNVEV (reference sequence). The CDR3 has 13 residues. The V call is TRBV27, the J call TRBJ2-7; D uncertain. Sequencing was done on a sample of peripheral blood. The receptor's source is a man in his sixties with COVID-19, enrolled during active disease. The CDR3 DNA is TGTGCCAGCAGGCGCGACTGGAACTACGAGCAGTACTTC. Translating gives CASRRDWNYEQYF.